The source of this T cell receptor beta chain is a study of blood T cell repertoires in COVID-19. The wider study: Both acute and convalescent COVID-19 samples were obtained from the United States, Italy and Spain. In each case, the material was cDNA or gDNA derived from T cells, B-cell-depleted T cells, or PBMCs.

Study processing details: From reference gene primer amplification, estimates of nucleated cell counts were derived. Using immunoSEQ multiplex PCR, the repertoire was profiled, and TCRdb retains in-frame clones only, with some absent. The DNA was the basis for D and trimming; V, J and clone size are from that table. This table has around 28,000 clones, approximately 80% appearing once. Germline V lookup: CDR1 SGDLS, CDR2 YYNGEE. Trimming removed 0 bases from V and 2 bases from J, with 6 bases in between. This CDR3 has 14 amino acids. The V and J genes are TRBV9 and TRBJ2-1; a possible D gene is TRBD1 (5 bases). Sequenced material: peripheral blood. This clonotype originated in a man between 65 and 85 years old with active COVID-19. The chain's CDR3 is CASSVEGTYNEQFF. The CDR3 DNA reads TGTGCCAGCAGCGTAGAGGGGACCTACAATGAGCAGTTCTTC.